This TCR beta chain was observed in a study of T cells after posttransplantation cyclophosphamide. The CDR3 is made up of 14 amino acids. Germline V CDR1 and CDR2: LNHNV, YYDKDF (reference sequence). Here immunoSEQ multiplex PCR was the method, and the copy in TCRdb shows in-frame clones only, minus some. The table lists tens of thousands of clones, around 90% of them singletons. As for this clone: One junction end disagrees with the germline gene, perhaps due to a read error. The same CDR3 can be traced to other DNA sequences in this sample.

This TCR was recovered from a woman aged 40 to 49 with a blood cancer, CMV-positive, and with a related stem cell donor. Sequenced: PBMCs. V gene TRBV15 combines with J gene TRBJ1-1; TRBD1 aligns across 8 bases. The CDR3 is CATSLYGTGGEAFF. The CDR3, as DNA: TGCGCCACCAGCCTATACGGGACAGGAGGGGAAGCTTTCTTT.